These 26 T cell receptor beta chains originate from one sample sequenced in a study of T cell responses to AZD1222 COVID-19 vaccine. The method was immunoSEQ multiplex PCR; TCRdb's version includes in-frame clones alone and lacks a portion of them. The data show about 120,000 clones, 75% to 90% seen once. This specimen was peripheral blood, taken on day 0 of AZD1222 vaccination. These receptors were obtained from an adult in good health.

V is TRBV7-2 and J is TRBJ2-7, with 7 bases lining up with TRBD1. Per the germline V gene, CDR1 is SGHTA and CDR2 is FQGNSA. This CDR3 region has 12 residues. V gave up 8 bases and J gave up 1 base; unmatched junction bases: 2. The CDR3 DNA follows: TGTGCCAGCGGGACAGCTTCCTACGAGCAGTACTTC. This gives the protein CASGTASYEQYF.

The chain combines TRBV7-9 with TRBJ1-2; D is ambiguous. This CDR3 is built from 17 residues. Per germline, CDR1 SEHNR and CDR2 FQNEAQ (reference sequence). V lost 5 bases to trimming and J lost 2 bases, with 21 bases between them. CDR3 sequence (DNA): TGTGCCAGCAGCAACTCTCCTGGGCAGGTTGAAAACTATGGCTACACCTTC. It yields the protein CASSNSPGQVENYGYTF.

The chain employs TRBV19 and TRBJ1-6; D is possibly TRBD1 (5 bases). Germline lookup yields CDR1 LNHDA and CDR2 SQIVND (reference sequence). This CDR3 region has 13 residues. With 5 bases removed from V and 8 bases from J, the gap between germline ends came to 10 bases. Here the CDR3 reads CASSQGYDSPLHF. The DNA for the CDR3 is TGTGCCAGTAGTCAGGGATATGATTCACCCCTCCACTTT. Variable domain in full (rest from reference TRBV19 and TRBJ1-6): DGGITQSPKYLFRKEGQNVTLSCEQNLNHDAMYWYRQDPGQGLRLIYYSQIVNDFQKGDIAEGYSVSREKKESFPLTVTSAQKNPTAFYLCASSQGYDSPLHFGNGTRLTVT.

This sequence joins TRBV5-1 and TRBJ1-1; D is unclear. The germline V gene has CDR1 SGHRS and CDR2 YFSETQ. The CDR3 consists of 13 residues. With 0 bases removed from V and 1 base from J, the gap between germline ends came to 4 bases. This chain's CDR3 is CASSLEQNTEAFF. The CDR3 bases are TGCGCCAGCAGCTTGGAACAGAACACTGAAGCTTTCTTT.

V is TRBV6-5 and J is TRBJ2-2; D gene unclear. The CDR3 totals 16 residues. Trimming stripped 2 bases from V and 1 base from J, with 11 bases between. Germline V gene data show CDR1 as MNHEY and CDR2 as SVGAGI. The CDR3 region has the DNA TGTGCCAGCAGTTACGGGGTGTTAGGGAACACCGGGGAGCTGTTTTTT. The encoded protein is CASSYGVLGNTGELFF.

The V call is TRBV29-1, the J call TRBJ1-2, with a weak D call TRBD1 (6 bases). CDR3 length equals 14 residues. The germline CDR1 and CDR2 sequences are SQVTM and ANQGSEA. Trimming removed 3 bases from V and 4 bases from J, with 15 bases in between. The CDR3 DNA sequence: TGCAGCGTTGACCGAATACAGGGTTCCTATGGCTACACCTTC. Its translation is CSVDRIQGSYGYTF.

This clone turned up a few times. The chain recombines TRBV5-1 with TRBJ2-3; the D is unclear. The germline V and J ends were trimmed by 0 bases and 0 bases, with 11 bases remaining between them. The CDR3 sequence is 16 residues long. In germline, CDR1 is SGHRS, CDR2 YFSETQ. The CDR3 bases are TGCGCCAGCAGCTTGGCCCAACTACTGAGCACAGATACGCAGTATTTT. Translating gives CASSLAQLLSTDTQYF.

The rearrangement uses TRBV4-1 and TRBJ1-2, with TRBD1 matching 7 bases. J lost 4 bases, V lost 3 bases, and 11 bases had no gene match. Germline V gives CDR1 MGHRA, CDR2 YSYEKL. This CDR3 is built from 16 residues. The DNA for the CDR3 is TGCGCCAGCAGCCACACCGGCCCTGACAGGGTCTATGGCTACACCTTC. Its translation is CASSHTGPDRVYGYTF.

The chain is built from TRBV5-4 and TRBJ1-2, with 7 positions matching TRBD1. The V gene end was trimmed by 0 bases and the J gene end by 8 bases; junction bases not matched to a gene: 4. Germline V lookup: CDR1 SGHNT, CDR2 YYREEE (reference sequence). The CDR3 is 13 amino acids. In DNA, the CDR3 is TGTGCCAGCAGCTTGGACAGGGGTGGCGGCTACACCTTC. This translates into CASSLDRGGGYTF.

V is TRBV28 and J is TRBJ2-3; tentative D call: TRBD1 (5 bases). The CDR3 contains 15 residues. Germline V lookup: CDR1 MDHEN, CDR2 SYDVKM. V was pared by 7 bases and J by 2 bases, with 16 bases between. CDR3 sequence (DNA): TGTGCCAGCATCCCTGGGGCGGTACTCACAGATACGCAGTATTTT. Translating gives CASIPGAVLTDTQYF.

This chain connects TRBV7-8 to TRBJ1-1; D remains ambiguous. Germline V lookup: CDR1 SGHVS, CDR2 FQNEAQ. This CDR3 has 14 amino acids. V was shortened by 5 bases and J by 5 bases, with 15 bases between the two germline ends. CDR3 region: CASSPPPGSTEAFF. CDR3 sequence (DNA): TGTGCCAGCAGCCCCCCCCCTGGGAGTACTGAAGCTTTCTTT.

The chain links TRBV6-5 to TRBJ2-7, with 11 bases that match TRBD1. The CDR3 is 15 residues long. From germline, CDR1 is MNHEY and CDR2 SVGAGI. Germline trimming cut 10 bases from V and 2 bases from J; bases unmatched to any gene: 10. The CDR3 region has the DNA TGTGCCATCACGTTAATGGGACAGGGGGCCTACGAGCAGTACTTC. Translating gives CAITLMGQGAYEQYF.

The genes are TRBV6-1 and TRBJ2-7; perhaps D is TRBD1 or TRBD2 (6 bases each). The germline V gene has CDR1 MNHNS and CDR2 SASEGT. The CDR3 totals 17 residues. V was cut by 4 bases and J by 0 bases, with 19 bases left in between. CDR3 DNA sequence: TGTGCCAGCAGTGCCTACGTAGGTTCGGGGGCCTCCTACGAGCAGTACTTC. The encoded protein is CASSAYVGSGASYEQYF.

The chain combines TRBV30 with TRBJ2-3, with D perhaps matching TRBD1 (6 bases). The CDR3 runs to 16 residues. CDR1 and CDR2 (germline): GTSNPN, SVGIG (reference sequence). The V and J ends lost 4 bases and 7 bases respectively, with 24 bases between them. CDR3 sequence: CAWTPGTGPRANTQYF. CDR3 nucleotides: TGTGCCTGGACCCCGGGAACAGGGCCGAGGGCCAATACGCAGTATTTT.

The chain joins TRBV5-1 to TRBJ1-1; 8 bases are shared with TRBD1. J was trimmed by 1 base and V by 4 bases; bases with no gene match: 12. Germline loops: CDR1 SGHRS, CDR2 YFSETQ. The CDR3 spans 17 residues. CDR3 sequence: CASSARTGRGANTEAFF. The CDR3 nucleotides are TGCGCCAGCAGCGCGAGGACAGGGAGGGGGGCGAACACTGAAGCTTTCTTT.

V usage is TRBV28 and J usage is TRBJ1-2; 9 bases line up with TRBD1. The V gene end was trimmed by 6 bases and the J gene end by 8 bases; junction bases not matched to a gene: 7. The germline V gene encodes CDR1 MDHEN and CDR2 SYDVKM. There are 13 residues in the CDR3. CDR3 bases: TGTGCCAGCAGACGGACAGGGGTGGAAGGCTACACCTTC. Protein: CASRRTGVEGYTF.

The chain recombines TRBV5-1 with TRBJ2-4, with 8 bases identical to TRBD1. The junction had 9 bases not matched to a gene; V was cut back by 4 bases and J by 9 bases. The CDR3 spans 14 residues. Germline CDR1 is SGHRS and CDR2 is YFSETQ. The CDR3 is CASSPGQVLGIQYF. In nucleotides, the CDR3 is TGCGCCAGCAGCCCGGGACAGGTTCTTGGCATTCAGTACTTC.

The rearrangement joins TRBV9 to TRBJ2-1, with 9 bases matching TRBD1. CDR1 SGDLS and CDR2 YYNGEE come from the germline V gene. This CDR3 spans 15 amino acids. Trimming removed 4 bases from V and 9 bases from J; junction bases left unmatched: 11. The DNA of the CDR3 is TGTGCCAGCAGCCGACAGGGGACAGGGACATCTGAGCAGTTCTTC. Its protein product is CASSRQGTGTSEQFF. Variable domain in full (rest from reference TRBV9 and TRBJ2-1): DSGVTQTPKHLITATGQRVTLRCSPRSGDLSVYWYQQSLDQGLQFLIQYYNGEERAKGNILERFSAQQFPDLHSELNLSSLELGDSALYFCASSRQGTGTSEQFFGPGTRLTVL.

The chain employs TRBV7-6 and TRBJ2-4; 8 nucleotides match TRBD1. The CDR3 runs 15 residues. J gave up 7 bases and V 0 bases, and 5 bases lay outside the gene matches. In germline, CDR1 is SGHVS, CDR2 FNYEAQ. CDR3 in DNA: TGTGCCAGCAGCTTAGCGCCGACAGGGGTGAACATTCAGTACTTC. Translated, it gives CASSLAPTGVNIQYF.

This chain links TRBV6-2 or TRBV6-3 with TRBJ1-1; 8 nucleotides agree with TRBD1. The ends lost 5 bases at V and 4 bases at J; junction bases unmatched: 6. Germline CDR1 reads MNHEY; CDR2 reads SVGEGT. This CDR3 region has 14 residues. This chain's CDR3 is CASSTTGVGTEAFF. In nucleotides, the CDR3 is TGTGCCAGCAGTACGACAGGGGTGGGCACTGAAGCTTTCTTT.

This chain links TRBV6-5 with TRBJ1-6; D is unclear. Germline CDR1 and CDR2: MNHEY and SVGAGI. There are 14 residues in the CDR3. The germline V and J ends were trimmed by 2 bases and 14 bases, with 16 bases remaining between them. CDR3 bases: TGTGCCAGCAGTTACCGTTTGAAGGGATCATCCCTCCACTTT. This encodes CASSYRLKGSSLHF.

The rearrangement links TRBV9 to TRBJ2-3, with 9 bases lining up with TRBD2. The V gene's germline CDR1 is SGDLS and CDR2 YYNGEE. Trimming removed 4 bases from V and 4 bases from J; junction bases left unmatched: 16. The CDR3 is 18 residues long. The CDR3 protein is CASSTAVGGGAAADTQYF. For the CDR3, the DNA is TGTGCCAGCAGCACCGCAGTGGGCGGGGGGGCTGCAGCAGATACGCAGTATTTT.

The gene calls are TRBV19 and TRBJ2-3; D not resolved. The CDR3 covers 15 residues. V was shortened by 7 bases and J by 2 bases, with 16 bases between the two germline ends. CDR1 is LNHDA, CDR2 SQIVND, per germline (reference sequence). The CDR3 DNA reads TGTGCCAGTATGGTGGTCGGAGACACCACAGATACGCAGTATTTT. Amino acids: CASMVVGDTTDTQYF.

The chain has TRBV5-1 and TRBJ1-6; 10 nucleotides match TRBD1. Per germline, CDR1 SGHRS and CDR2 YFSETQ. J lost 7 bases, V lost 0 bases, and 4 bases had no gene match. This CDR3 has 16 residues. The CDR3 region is CASSLASGQGNSPLHF. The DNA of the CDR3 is TGCGCCAGCAGCTTGGCCTCGGGACAGGGGAATTCACCCCTCCACTTT. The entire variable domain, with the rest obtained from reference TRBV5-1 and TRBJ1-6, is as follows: KAGVTQTPRYLIKTRGQQVTLSCSPISGHRSVSWYQQTPGQGLQFLFEYFSETQRNKGNFPGRFSGRQFSNSRSEMNVSTLELGDSALYLCASSLASGQGNSPLHFGNGTRLTVT.

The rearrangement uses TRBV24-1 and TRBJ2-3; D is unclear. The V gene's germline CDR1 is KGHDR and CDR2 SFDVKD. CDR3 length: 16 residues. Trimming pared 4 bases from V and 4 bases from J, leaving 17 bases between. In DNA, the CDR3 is TGTGCCACCAGTGACCTAATGGATGGTCTGGCAGATACGCAGTATTTT. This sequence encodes CATSDLMDGLADTQYF.

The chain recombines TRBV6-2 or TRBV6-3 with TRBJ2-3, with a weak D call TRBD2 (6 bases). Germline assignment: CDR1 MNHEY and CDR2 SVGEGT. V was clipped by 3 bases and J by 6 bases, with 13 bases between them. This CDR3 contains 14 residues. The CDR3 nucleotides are TGTGCCAGCAGTTATACTAGCCCATCTGATACGCAGTATTTT. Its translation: CASSYTSPSDTQYF.